This T cell receptor beta chain comes out of a study of blood T cell repertoires in COVID-19. Original methodology: Estimates of nucleated cell counts were drawn from the amplification of reference gene primers. Generated by immunoSEQ multiplex PCR, the TCRdb table keeps only in-frame clones and is missing some. The V and J calls and clone size are taken from that table; D and trimming were inferred from the DNA. Of 100,000 to 150,000 clones in the sample, around 84% are singletons; the top ten hold 2% to 3%. This clonotype was sampled from a middle-aged man with acute COVID-19. The source material was PBMCs or T cells enriched from blood (not recorded which).

CDR3 amino acids: CAWSPRAEWQYF. CDR3 coding DNA: TGTGCCTGGAGTCCCAGGGCGGAATGGCAGTACTTC. The rearrangement links TRBV30 to TRBJ2-7, with D possibly being TRBD1 (5 bases). Germline V CDR1 and CDR2: GTSNPN, SVGIG (reference sequence). The CDR3 contains 12 residues. With 2 bases removed from V and 9 bases from J, the gap between germline ends came to 14 bases.